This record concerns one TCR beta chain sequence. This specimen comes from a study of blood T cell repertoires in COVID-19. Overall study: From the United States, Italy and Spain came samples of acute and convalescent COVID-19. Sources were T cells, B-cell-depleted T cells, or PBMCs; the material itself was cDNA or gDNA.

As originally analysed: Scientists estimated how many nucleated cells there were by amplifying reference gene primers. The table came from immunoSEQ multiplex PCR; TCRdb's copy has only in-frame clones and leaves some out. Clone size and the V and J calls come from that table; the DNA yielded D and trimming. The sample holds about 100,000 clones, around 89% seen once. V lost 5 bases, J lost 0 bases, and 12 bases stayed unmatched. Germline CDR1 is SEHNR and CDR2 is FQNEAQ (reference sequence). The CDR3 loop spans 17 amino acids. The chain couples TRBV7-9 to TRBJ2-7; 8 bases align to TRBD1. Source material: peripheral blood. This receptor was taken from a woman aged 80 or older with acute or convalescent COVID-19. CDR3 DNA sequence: TGTGCCAGCAGCCAGACAGGGGATCCCCAAAGCTCCTACGAGCAGTACTTC. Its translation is CASSQTGDPQSSYEQYF.